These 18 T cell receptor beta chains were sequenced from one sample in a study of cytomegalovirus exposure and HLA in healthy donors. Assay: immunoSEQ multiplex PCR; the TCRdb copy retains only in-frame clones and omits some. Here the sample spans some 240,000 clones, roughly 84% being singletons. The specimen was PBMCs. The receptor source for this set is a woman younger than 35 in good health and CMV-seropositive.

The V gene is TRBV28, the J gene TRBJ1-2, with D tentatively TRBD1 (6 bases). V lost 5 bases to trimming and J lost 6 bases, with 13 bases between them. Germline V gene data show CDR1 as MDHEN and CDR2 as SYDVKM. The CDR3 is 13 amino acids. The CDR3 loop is CASSRNRVDGYTF. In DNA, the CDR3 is TGTGCCAGCAGTCGGAACAGGGTCGATGGCTACACCTTC.

CDR3 amino acids: CASSGQLNQPQHF. As DNA, the CDR3 is TGTGCCAGCAGTGGACAGCTCAATCAGCCCCAGCATTTT. The rearrangement uses TRBV2 and TRBJ1-5, with D tentatively TRBD1 (5 bases). CDR3 length: 13 amino acids. V was cut by 4 bases and J by 3 bases, with 7 bases left in between. CDR1 is SNHLY and CDR2 is FYNNEI in the germline V gene.

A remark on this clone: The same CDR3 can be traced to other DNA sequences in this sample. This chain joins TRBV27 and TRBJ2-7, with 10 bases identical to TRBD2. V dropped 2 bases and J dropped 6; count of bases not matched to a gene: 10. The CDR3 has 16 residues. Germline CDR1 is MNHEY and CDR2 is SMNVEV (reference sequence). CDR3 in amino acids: CASSLTPLAGALEQYF. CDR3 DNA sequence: TGTGCCAGCAGTTTAACCCCCCTAGCGGGAGCGCTCGAGCAGTACTTC.

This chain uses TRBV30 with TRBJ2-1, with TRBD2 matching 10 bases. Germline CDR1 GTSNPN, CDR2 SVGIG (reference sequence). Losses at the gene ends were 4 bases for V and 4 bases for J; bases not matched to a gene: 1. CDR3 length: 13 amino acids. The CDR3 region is CAWNSGRYNEQFF. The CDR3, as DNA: TGTGCCTGGAATAGCGGGAGGTACAATGAGCAGTTCTTC.

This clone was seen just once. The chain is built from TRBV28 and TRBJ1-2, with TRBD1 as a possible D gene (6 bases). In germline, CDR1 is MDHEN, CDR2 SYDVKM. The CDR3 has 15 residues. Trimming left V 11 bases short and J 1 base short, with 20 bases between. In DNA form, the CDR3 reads TGTGCCGTCCCCCCCCCGCGGGGGCGTAACTATGGCTACACCTTC. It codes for CAVPPPRGRNYGYTF.

In DNA, the CDR3 is TGTGCCAGTAGTTCGTCCAACTATGGCTACACCTTC. Translated: CASSSSNYGYTF. This chain connects TRBV19 to TRBJ1-2; D is undetermined. Germline V lookup: CDR1 LNHDA, CDR2 SQIVND (reference sequence). The CDR3 covers 12 residues. Trimming cost V 5 bases and J 2 bases, with 6 bases left between them.

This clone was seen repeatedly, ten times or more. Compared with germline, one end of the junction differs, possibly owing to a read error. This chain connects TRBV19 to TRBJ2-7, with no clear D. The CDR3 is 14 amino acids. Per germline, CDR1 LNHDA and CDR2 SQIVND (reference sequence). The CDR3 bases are TGTGCCAGTAGTACATCGTCCGCTGTTATCTCTACTTTCTTC. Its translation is CASSTSSAVISTFF.

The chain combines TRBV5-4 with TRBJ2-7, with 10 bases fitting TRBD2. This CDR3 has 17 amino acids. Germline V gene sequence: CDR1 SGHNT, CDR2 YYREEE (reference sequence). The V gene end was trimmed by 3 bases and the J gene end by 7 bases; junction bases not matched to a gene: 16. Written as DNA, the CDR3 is TGTGCCAGCAGCTCCCCCCGGGGAGCGGGAGGGCCTGGGGAGCAGTACTTC. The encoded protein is CASSSPRGAGGPGEQYF.

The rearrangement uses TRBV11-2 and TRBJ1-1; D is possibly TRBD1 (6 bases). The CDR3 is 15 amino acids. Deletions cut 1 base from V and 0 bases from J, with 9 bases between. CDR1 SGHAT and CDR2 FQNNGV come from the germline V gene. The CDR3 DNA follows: TGTGCCAGCAGCTTAGGGACAGCTGTGAACACTGAAGCTTTCTTT. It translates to CASSLGTAVNTEAFF.

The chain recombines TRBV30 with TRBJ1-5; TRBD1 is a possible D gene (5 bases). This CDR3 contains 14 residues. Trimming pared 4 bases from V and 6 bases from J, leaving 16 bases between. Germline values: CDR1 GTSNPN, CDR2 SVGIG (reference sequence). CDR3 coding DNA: TGTGCCTGGAAATCGGCAGGGCAGGCTCAGCCCCAGCATTTT. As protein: CAWKSAGQAQPQHF.

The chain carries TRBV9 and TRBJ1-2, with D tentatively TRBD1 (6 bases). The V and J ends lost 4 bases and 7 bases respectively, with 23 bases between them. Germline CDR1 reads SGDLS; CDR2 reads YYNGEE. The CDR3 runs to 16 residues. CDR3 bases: TGTGCCAGCAGCCTCGCCCCCTCGGGGGGCCTAGGTGGCTACACCTTC. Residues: CASSLAPSGGLGGYTF.

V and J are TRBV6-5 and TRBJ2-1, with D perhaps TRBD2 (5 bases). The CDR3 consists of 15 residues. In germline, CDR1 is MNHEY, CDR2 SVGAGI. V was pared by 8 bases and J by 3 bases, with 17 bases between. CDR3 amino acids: CASGRGQELYNEQFF. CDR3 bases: TGTGCCAGCGGACGCGGGCAGGAACTCTACAATGAGCAGTTCTTC.

This CDR3 reads CASSELSGSGETQYF. CDR3 nucleotides: TGTGCCAGCAGTGAATTAAGCGGGAGTGGGGAGACCCAGTACTTC. This chain uses TRBV25-1 with TRBJ2-5; TRBD2 agrees at 8 bases. CDR1 is MGHDK and CDR2 is SYGVNS in the germline V gene. The CDR3 consists of 15 residues. Losses at the gene ends were 1 base for V and 5 bases for J; bases not matched to a gene: 6.

CDR3 in DNA: TGTGCCAGCAGCTTAGACAGGGGTGGCTCCTACGAGCAGTACTTC. This encodes CASSLDRGGSYEQYF. The V and J genes are TRBV7-8 and TRBJ2-7; the match to TRBD1 covers 7 bases. Germline-derived CDR1 and CDR2 are SGHVS and FQNEAQ. The CDR3 is 15 residues long. V lost 1 base, J lost 0 bases, and 3 bases stayed unmatched.

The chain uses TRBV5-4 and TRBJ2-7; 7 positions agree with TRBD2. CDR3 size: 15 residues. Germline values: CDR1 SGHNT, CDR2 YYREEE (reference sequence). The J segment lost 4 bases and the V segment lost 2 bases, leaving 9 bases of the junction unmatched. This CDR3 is CASSFVAGEVYEQYF. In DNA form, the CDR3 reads TGTGCCAGCAGCTTTGTCGCGGGAGAGGTGTACGAGCAGTACTTC. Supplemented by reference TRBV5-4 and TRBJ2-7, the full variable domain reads ETGVTQSPTHLIKTRGQQVTLRCSSQSGHNTVSWYQQALGQGPQFIFQYYREEENGRGNFPPRFSGLQFPNYSSELNVNALELDDSALYLCASSFVAGEVYEQYFGPGTRLTVT.

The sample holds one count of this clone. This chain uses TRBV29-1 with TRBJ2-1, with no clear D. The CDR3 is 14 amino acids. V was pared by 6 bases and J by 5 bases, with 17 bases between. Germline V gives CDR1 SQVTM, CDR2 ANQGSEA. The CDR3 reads CSVLGGYPDNEQFF. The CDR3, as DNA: TGCAGCGTGCTAGGCGGCTACCCTGACAATGAGCAGTTCTTC.

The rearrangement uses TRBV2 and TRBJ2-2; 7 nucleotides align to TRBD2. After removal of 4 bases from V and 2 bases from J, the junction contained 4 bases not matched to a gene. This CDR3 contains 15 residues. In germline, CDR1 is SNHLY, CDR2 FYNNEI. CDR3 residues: CASSGGTINTGELFF. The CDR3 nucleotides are TGTGCCAGCAGTGGTGGGACTATAAACACCGGGGAGCTGTTTTTT. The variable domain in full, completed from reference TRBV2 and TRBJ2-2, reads EPEVTQTPSHQVTQMGQEVILRCVPISNHLYFYWYRQILGQKVEFLVSFYNNEISEKSEIFDDQFSVERPDGSNFTLKIRSTKLEDSAMYFCASSGGTINTGELFFGEGSRLTVL.

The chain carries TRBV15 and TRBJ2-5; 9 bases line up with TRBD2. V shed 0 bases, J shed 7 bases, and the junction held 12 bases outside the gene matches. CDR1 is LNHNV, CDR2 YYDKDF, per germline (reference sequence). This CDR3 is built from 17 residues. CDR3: CATSRDRAGGPLGTQYF. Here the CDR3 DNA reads TGTGCCACCAGCAGAGATCGCGCGGGAGGGCCTCTCGGGACCCAGTACTTC.